One sample yielded the 13 T cell receptor beta chains listed below, sequenced in a study of breast tumors, draining lymph nodes, adjacent tissues. MiXCR, run by TCRdb on the multiplex PCR reads, gives a single entry per CDR3 protein. This table has about 270,000 distinct CDR3 sequences, under 35% appearing once. Samples came from axillary lymph nodes draining the breast cancer. Input material: axillary lymph node tissue. The receptors derive from a female donor with breast cancer. Some clones in this sample may be carry-over from other donors' samples.

The sample holds many counts of this clonotype. The chain carries TRBV5-1 and TRBJ2-7, with 8 bases matching TRBD2. Germline assignment: CDR1 SGHRS and CDR2 YFSETQ. V lost 6 bases to trimming and J lost 4 bases; unmatched junction nucleotides: 9. The length of the CDR3 is 14 residues. The CDR3 loop reads CASNNGGAHYEQYF. CDR3 coding DNA: TGCGCCAGCAACAACGGGGGGGCACATTACGAGCAGTACTTC.

This clonotype was seen many times. This chain links TRBV20-1 with TRBJ1-5, with D possibly TRBD1 on 5 matching bases. The germline gives CDR1 DFQATT, CDR2 SNEGSKA (reference sequence). Trimming stripped 6 bases from V and 5 bases from J, with 17 bases between. The CDR3 extends over 14 amino acids. The CDR3 is CSATGGYTDQPQHF. CDR3 sequence (DNA): TGCAGTGCAACGGGGGGGTACACGGATCAGCCCCAGCATTTT.

Ten or more counts support this clonotype. V and J are TRBV7-3 and TRBJ2-7, with 12 bases aligning to TRBD1. CDR1 and CDR2 from the germline V gene are SGHTA and FQGTGA. The CDR3 has 14 residues. V shed 2 bases, J shed 10 bases, and the junction held 6 bases outside the gene matches. CDR3 sequence: CASSLGGQGADQYF. Written as DNA, the CDR3 is TGTGCCAGCAGCTTAGGGGGACAGGGGGCGGATCAGTACTTC.

The rearrangement joins TRBV4-3 to TRBJ2-4; D is possibly TRBD1 or TRBD2 (5 bases each). Germline loops: CDR1 LGHNA, CDR2 YSLEER. There are 15 residues in the CDR3. The V gene lost 4 bases and the J gene lost 7 bases, with 17 bases spanning the gap. The CDR3 here is CASSLGTGTGNIQYF. The CDR3 DNA is TGCGCCAGCAGCCTGGGCACCGGGACCGGGAACATTCAGTACTTC.

There are a few counts of this clonotype. One base away lies a much larger clone, so this may be a sequencing read error. The V and J genes are TRBV20-1 and TRBJ2-3, with a weak D call TRBD1 (5 bases). V lost 3 bases to trimming and J lost 8 bases, with 18 bases between them. Germline V CDR1 and CDR2: DFQATT, SNEGSKA (reference sequence). This CDR3 spans 14 amino acids. CDR3 nucleotides: TGCAGTGCTAGCACTACAGGTGGGGCGTCTACGCAGTATTTT. Protein: CSASTTGGASTQYF.

Note on this clonotype: One end of the junction is discordant with germline, which a read error may explain. The rearrangement joins TRBV7-6 to TRBJ2-6; unclear D gene. CDR1 is SGHVS and CDR2 is FNYEAQ in the germline V gene. This CDR3 has 12 residues. The CDR3 DNA sequence: TGTGCCAGCAGCTTACAAGGGAACTCTGAAGCTTTC. Its translation: CASSLQGNSEAF.

This clonotype has a count of ten or more. The chain recombines TRBV7-8 with TRBJ1-3; no definite D call. The CDR3 loop spans 15 amino acids. Germline values: CDR1 SGHVS, CDR2 FQNEAQ. V shed 2 bases and J shed 3 bases, with 11 bases lying between them. CDR3 coding DNA: TGTGCCAGCAGCTTAATCCCGACGGATGGAAACACCATATATTTT. Encoded protein: CASSLIPTDGNTIYF.

Concerning this clonotype itself: Germline is not matched at one junction end, which may reflect a read error. The rearrangement uses TRBV24-1 and TRBJ2-1; 7 bases match TRBD1. This CDR3 region has 13 residues. From germline, CDR1 is KGHDR and CDR2 SFDVKD. The CDR3 loop is CATGDRVGNGQFF. The CDR3 nucleotides are TGTGCCACAGGAGACAGGGTGGGCAATGGGCAGTTCTTC.

Notes on this clonotype: Since no conserved phenylalanine or tryptophan closes the CDR3, a read error is the likely cause. The chain uses TRBV12-3 or TRBV12-4 and TRBJ2-5, with 10 bases lining up with TRBD1. The CDR3 is 16 amino acids. V dropped 8 bases and J dropped 1; count of bases not matched to a gene: 10. CDR3 in DNA: TGTGCCAGCGGTCCCGGGGACAGGGGATCCCAAGAGACCCAGTACTCC. This gives the protein CASGPGDRGSQETQYS.

There are many counts of this clonotype. The chain joins TRBV12-3 or TRBV12-4 to TRBJ2-1; D is unclear. Between the trimmed V and J ends, which lost 2 bases and 10 bases, there was a span of 6 bases. The CDR3 length is 11 residues. The CDR3 reads CASSLSQEQFF. DNA of the CDR3: TGTGCCAGCAGTTTATCGCAGGAGCAGTTCTTC.

A remark on this clonotype: A much larger clone differs from this one at a single base, so this may be a read error. This chain uses TRBV29-1 with TRBJ2-4; TRBD2 might be the D (5 bases). The CDR3 totals 13 residues. Trimming shortened V by 4 bases and J by 3 bases, and 10 bases separated the two germline ends. Germline CDR1 reads SQVTM; CDR2 reads ANQGSEA. The CDR3 DNA reads TGCAGCGTTGTTCATGGAGGCAAAAACATTCAGTACTTC. This encodes CSVVHGGKNIQYF.

J is TRBJ1-5 and V is TRBV3-1, with D perhaps matching TRBD1 (5 bases). V was shortened by 1 base and J by 11 bases, with 15 bases between the two germline ends. Germline loops: CDR1 LGHDT, CDR2 YNNKEL (reference sequence). The CDR3 consists of 14 residues. The CDR3 spells CASSQGAQKGTQHF. CDR3 sequence (DNA): TGTGCCAGCAGCCAAGGAGCCCAAAAGGGGACCCAGCATTTT.

In this sample, this clonotype turned up many times. The gene calls are TRBV7-9 and TRBJ2-3; the match to TRBD2 covers 12 bases. The CDR3 spans 16 residues. J gave up 2 bases and V 3 bases, and 3 bases lay outside the gene matches. Germline CDR1 SEHNR, CDR2 FQNEAQ (reference sequence). In DNA, the CDR3 is TGTGCCAGCAGCTTCCTAGCGGGAGGGACCACAGATACGCAGTATTTT. Protein: CASSFLAGGTTDTQYF.